This TCR beta chain stems from a study of T cells after yellow fever vaccination. This clonotype was observed a few times. The antigen remains unidentified. Germline V gene sequence: CDR1 MGHRA, CDR2 YSYEKL. V was shortened by 3 bases and J by 9 bases, with 18 bases between the two germline ends. CDR3 size: 15 residues. Production of TCR cDNA was by 5'RACE template switching, which also added a universal primer site and UMIs. TCRdb re-called the 5' RACE reads through MiXCR, storing one row per CDR3 protein. This repertoire shows a few hundred thousand distinct CDR3 sequences, roughly 4% found once; its top ten account for about a quarter. Study-level points and caveats: Clonotypes found in both CD4 and CD8 compartments made up a small share. Although the secondary response was weaker, it peaked faster, at day 5 versus 15.

The rearrangement joins TRBV4-1 to TRBJ1-5; D may be TRBD1 (5 bases). This specimen consisted of PBMCs, obtained on the day of the yellow fever booster vaccination. This clonotype was sampled from a man aged 18 to 29 who received the YFV17D yellow fever vaccine. CDR3 amino acids: CASSHMQGVLGPQHF. Written as DNA, the CDR3 is TGCGCCAGCAGCCACATGCAGGGCGTCCTCGGGCCCCAGCATTTT.